The present T cell receptor (beta chain) was sequenced within a study of post-analysis software for immune sequencing data. Overall study: Both relapsing-remitting and secondary progressive multiple sclerosis featured among the disease courses, as did progressive-relapsing multiple sclerosis. Overall study results and limits: Patients showed TRBV5-6, TRBV5-1 and TRBV20-1 among a few TRBV segments more frequent than in controls. There was significantly lower normalized Chao1 diversity in multiple sclerosis patients than in controls.

In regard to this clonotype: Its antigen is currently unknown. The junction departs from the called germline gene at one end, perhaps through a read error.

The CDR3 is 14 amino acids. Germline V gives CDR1 SGHAT, CDR2 FQNNGV. cDNA libraries of TCR beta carried unique molecular identifiers. TCRdb reanalysed the PCR reads using MiXCR and keeps one entry per CDR3 protein. The repertoire consists of a few hundred thousand distinct CDR3 sequences, with around 33% occurring once and the leading ten covering 13%. The chain recombines TRBV11-2 with TRBJ2-5, with D possibly TRBD2 on 6 matching bases. The material sequenced was blood. The TCR was taken from a girl aged 10 to 17 with multiple sclerosis. In DNA form, the CDR3 reads TGTGCCACCAGCGGGTGGGGACTTCAAGAGACCCAGTACTTC. This gives the protein CATSGWGLQETQYF.